Below, 14 T cell receptor beta chains from the same sample are listed, as sequenced in a study of cytomegalovirus exposure and HLA in healthy donors. Amplification used 60 Vbeta primers and 13 Jbeta primers. TCRdb's copy holds only in-frame clones and misses some; the assay was immunoSEQ multiplex PCR. Seen here are around 40,000 clones, 60% to 80% observed once, and the top ten hold roughly 1.3%. The sample taken for sequencing was PBMCs. The receptor set was obtained from a man aged 25-45 years in good health and CMV-seronegative.

The gene calls are TRBV6-5 and TRBJ1-2, with 7 bases identical to TRBD1. Germline CDR1 reads MNHEY; CDR2 reads SVGAGI. This CDR3 contains 15 residues. J gave up 5 bases and V 0 bases, and 6 bases lay outside the gene matches. Here the CDR3 reads CASSYSIATGYGYTF. The DNA for the CDR3 is TGTGCCAGCAGTTACTCGATTGCGACAGGGTATGGCTACACCTTC.

This clone was seen a handful of times. V is TRBV5-4 and J is TRBJ2-2; perhaps TRBD2 as D (6 bases). The germline gives CDR1 SGHNT, CDR2 YYREEE (reference sequence). The CDR3 is made up of 15 amino acids. Between the trimmed V and J ends, which lost 4 bases and 1 base, there was a span of 11 bases. Written as DNA, the CDR3 is TGTGCCAGCAGCCCGTTGGGGGGGAACACCGGGGAGCTGTTTTTT. Its translation: CASSPLGGNTGELFF.

In its sample, this clone was seen a few times. The chain joins TRBV7-2 to TRBJ2-7; no reliable D call. This CDR3 is built from 14 residues. V lost 5 bases and J lost 1, with 12 bases in between. CDR1 and CDR2 (germline): SGHTA, FQGNSA. The CDR3 protein is CASSPILISYEQYF. The DNA for the CDR3 is TGTGCCAGCAGCCCCATACTCATTTCCTACGAGCAGTACTTC.

The V and J genes are TRBV19 and TRBJ1-2, with 7 bases identical to TRBD1. V gave up 5 bases and J gave up 7 bases; unmatched junction bases: 19. CDR3 length: 17 residues. Germline CDR1 LNHDA, CDR2 SQIVND (reference sequence). The CDR3 here is CASSPTGVPASLRGYTF. The DNA of the CDR3 is TGTGCCAGTAGTCCTACAGGGGTCCCTGCCTCCCTGCGTGGCTACACCTTC.

In nucleotides, the CDR3 is TGTGCCAGTAGTGCCCGGGCTCCGGGGGACTACGAGCAGTACTTC. It codes for CASSARAPGDYEQYF. The genes are TRBV19 and TRBJ2-7, with D possibly being TRBD2 (6 bases). Germline loops: CDR1 LNHDA, CDR2 SQIVND (reference sequence). Trimming left V 5 bases short and J 3 bases short, with 17 bases between. This CDR3 comprises 15 residues.

The CDR3 DNA sequence: TGTGCCAGCAGTTTAACAGGGACAGTCTATGGCTACACCTTC. Translating it yields CASSLTGTVYGYTF. V usage is TRBV28 and J usage is TRBJ1-2; 7 bases are a match to TRBD1. V lost 2 bases, J lost 4 bases, and 4 bases stayed unmatched. The CDR3 totals 14 residues. Per germline, CDR1 MDHEN and CDR2 SYDVKM.

The gene calls are TRBV18 and TRBJ2-5; D ambiguous. The DNA end lines up better with TRBJ2-7; the J call may be wrong. This CDR3 is built from 14 residues. CDR1 and CDR2 (germline): KGHSH, LQKENI. CDR3 DNA: TGTGCCAGCTCACCGAAAGTCGGTTCCTACGAGCAGTACTTC. Its translation: CASSPKVGSYEQYF.

The chain carries TRBV4-1 and TRBJ2-7; the match to TRBD1 covers 12 bases. Germline V gene data show CDR1 as MGHRA and CDR2 as YSYEKL. This CDR3 spans 17 amino acids. The V gene end was trimmed by 0 bases and the J gene end by 4 bases; junction bases not matched to a gene: 7. The CDR3 protein is CASSQDPRDRGPYEQYF. The CDR3 region has the DNA TGCGCCAGCAGCCAAGATCCCCGGGACAGGGGGCCGTACGAGCAGTACTTC.

As regards this clone: One junction end does not reproduce the germline sequence, and a read error may be involved. The rearrangement uses TRBV7-3 and TRBJ2-1, with D uncertain. The CDR3 has 14 amino acids. Germline loops: CDR1 SGHTA, CDR2 FQGTGA. For the CDR3, the DNA is TGTGCCGGCAGCCCGGAGAGCTCCTACAATGAGCAGTTCTTC. It codes for CAGSPESSYNEQFF.

This clone was detected a few times. The rearrangement links TRBV5-4 to TRBJ1-2; 9 bases map to TRBD1. This CDR3 is built from 14 residues. Germline V lookup: CDR1 SGHNT, CDR2 YYREEE (reference sequence). V shed 2 bases and J 8 bases; nucleotides not matched to a gene: 7. CDR3 sequence: CASSFGDRDEGYTF. CDR3 nucleotides: TGTGCCAGCAGCTTTGGGGACAGGGACGAGGGCTACACCTTC. The full variable domain, in which reference TRBV5-4 and TRBJ1-2 provide the parts outside the CDR3, is ETGVTQSPTHLIKTRGQQVTLRCSSQSGHNTVSWYQQALGQGPQFIFQYYREEENGRGNFPPRFSGLQFPNYSSELNVNALELDDSALYLCASSFGDRDEGYTFGSGTRLTVV.

The gene calls are TRBV4-3 and TRBJ2-2, with 7 bases that match TRBD2. Looked up from germline, CDR1 is LGHNA and CDR2 is YSLEER. There are 20 residues in the CDR3. Germline trimming cut 4 bases from V and 2 bases from J; bases unmatched to any gene: 19. CDR3 coding DNA: TGCGCCAGCAGCCTGACTGATTGGACTAGTTGGGTCCGCAACACCGGGGAGCTGTTTTTT. Its protein is CASSLTDWTSWVRNTGELFF.

The chain has TRBV30 and TRBJ1-3; weak D call: TRBD1 (5 bases). The CDR3 covers 16 residues. Trimming cost V 0 bases and J 0 bases, with 12 bases left between them. CDR1 GTSNPN and CDR2 SVGIG come from the germline V gene (reference sequence). The CDR3 loop is CAWSVQGSGSGNTIYF. CDR3 nucleotides: TGTGCCTGGAGTGTCCAGGGTAGTGGCTCTGGAAACACCATATATTTT.

The chain combines TRBV28 with TRBJ1-1; 8 bases line up with TRBD1. Germline V gene lookup returns CDR1 MDHEN and CDR2 SYDVKM. There are 14 residues in the CDR3. The ends lost 3 bases at V and 6 bases at J; junction bases unmatched: 6. Here the CDR3 reads CASSFQGARSEAFF. DNA for the CDR3: TGTGCCAGCAGTTTTCAGGGGGCTAGGTCTGAAGCTTTCTTT.

The V and J genes are TRBV7-6 and TRBJ2-1; 12 bases agree with TRBD2. Germline-derived CDR1 and CDR2 are SGHVS and FNYEAQ. Unmatched junction bases numbered 8, after V lost 5 bases and J lost 6 bases. There are 16 residues in the CDR3. Here the CDR3 reads CASSRMTSGSGNEQFF. In DNA form, the CDR3 reads TGTGCCAGCAGCCGAATGACTAGCGGGAGTGGCAATGAGCAGTTCTTC.